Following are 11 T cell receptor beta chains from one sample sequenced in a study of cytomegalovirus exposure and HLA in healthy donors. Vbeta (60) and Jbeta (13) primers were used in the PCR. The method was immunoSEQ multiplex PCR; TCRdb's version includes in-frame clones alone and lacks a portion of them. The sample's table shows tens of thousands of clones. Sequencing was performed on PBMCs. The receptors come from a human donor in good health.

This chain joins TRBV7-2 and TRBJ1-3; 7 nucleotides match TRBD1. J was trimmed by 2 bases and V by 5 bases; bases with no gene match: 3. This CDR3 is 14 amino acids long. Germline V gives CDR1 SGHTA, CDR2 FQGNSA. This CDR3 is CASSTGTAGNTIYF. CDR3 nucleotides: TGTGCCAGCAGCACTGGGACAGCTGGAAACACCATATATTTT.

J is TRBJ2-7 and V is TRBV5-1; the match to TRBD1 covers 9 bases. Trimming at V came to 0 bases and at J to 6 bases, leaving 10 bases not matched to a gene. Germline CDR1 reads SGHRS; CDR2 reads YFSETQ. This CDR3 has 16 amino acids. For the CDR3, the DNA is TGCGCCAGCAGCTTGGGTTTTGGGACAGGGCTTCGCGAGCAGTACTTC. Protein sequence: CASSLGFGTGLREQYF.

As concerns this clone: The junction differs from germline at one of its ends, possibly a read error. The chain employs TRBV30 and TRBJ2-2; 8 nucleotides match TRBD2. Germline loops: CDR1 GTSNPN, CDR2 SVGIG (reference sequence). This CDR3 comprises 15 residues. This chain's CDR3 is CAGRRAGGNTGELFF. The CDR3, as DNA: TGTGCCGGGAGACGGGCGGGGGGGAACACCGGGGAGCTGTTTTTT.

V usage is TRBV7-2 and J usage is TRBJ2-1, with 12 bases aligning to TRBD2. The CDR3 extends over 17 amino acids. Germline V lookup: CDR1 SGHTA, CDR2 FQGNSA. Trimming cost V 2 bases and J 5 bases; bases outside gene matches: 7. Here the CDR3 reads CASSLLAGGVFDNEQFF. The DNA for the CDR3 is TGTGCCAGCAGCTTACTAGCGGGGGGGGTATTCGACAATGAGCAGTTCTTC.

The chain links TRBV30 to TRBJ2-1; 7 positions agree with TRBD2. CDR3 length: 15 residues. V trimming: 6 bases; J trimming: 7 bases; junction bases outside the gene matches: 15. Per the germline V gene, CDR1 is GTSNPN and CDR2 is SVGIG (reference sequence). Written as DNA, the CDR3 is TGTGCCTGTCGACCGGGGCTAGCGGTGGGGAATGAGCAGTTCTTC. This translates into CACRPGLAVGNEQFF. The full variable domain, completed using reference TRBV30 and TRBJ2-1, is SQTIHQWPATLVQPVGSPLSLECTVEGTSNPNLYWYRQAAGRGLQLLFYSVGIGQISSEVPQNLSASRPQDRQFILSSKKLLLSDSGFYLCACRPGLAVGNEQFFGPGTRLTVL.

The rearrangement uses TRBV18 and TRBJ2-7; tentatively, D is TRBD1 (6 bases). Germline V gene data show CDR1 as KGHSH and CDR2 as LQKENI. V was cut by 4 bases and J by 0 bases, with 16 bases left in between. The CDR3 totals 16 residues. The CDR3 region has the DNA TGTGCCAGCTCACTCATCCTCACAGGGAGCTCCTACGAGCAGTACTTC. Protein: CASSLILTGSSYEQYF.

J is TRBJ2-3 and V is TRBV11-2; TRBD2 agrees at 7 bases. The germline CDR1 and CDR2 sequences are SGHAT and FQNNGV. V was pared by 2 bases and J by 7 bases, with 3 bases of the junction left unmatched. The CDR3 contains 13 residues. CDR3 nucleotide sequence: TGTGCCAGCAGCTTACGCGGGGGAAATACGCAGTATTTT. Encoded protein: CASSLRGGNTQYF. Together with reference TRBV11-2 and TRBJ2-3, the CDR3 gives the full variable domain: EAGVAQSPRYKIIEKRQSVAFWCNPISGHATLYWYQQILGQGPKLLIQFQNNGVVDDSQLPKDRFSAERLKGVDSTLKIQPAKLEDSAVYLCASSLRGGNTQYFGPGTRLTVL.

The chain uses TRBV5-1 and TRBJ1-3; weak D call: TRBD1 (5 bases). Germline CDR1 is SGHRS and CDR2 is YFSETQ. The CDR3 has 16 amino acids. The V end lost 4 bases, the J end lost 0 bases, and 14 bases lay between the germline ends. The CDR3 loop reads CASSQSPQGSGNTIYF. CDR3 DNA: TGCGCCAGCAGCCAAAGCCCCCAGGGCTCTGGAAACACCATATATTTT. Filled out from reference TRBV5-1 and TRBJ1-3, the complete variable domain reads KAGVTQTPRYLIKTRGQQVTLSCSPISGHRSVSWYQQTPGQGLQFLFEYFSETQRNKGNFPGRFSGRQFSNSRSEMNVSTLELGDSALYLCASSQSPQGSGNTIYFGEGSWLTVV.

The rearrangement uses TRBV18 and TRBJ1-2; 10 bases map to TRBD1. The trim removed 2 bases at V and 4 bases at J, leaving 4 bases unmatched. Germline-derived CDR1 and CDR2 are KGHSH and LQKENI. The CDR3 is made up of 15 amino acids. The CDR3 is CASSPSGTGAYGYTF. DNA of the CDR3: TGTGCCAGCTCACCATCAGGGACAGGGGCCTATGGCTACACCTTC.

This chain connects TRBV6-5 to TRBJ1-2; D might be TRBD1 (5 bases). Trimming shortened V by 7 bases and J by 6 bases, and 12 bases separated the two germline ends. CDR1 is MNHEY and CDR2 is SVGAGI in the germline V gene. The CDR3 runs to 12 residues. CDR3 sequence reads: CASTQGTDGYTF. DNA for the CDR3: TGTGCCAGCACCCAGGGAACGGATGGCTACACCTTC.

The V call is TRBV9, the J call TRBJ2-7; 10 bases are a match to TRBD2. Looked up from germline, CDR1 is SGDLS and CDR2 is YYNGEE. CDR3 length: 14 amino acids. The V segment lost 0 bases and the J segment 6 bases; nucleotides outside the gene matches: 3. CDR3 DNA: TGTGCCAGCAGCGTAGAGCCTAGCGGGGGCGAGCAGTACTTC. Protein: CASSVEPSGGEQYF.